This TCR beta chain originates from a study of shared clonotypes between healthy human individuals. Produced via immunoSEQ multiplex PCR; TCRdb's table is partial and in-frame only. The sample carries about 1 million clones, roughly 80% recorded once. Germline V gene data show CDR1 as MDHEN and CDR2 as SYDVKM. The CDR3 length is 15 residues. After removal of 4 bases from V and 4 bases from J, the junction contained 8 bases not matched to a gene. This chain uses TRBV28 with TRBJ2-7, with 9 bases identical to TRBD2. The sequenced sample consisted of memory CD4+ T cells sorted from blood. Subset here: CD45RA-negative fraction. The TCR comes from a man aged 18 to 29 in good health. CDR3 nucleotide sequence: TGTGCCAGCAGTTCCGGCGGGGGGGGCCAGTACGAGCAGTACTTC. Encoded protein: CASSSGGGGQYEQYF. The complete variable domain, with remaining parts taken from reference TRBV28 and TRBJ2-7, reads DVKVTQSSRYLVKRTGEKVFLECVQDMDHENMFWYRQDPGLGLRLIYFSYDVKMKEKGDIPEGYSVSREKKERFSLILESASTNQTSMYLCASSSGGGGQYEQYFGPGTRLTVT.